Shown below are 10 T cell receptor beta chains from a single sample sequenced in a study of cytomegalovirus exposure and HLA in healthy donors. The PCR was carried out with 60 Vbeta primers and 13 Jbeta primers. Libraries were prepared by immunoSEQ multiplex PCR; TCRdb keeps only in-frame clonotypes and omits some of them. The data contain 100,000 to 150,000 clones, about 8.5% of them seen just once; the ten biggest clones take up 5.5%. The specimen was PBMCs. These TCRs come from a man in his forties or fifties in good health and CMV-seronegative.

The chain uses TRBV6-5 and TRBJ2-3, with 8 bases identical to TRBD2. The CDR3 covers 15 residues. Losses at the gene ends were 6 bases for V and 5 bases for J; bases not matched to a gene: 10. Germline V lookup: CDR1 MNHEY, CDR2 SVGAGI. CDR3 residues: CASRPGGGIVDTQYF. In DNA, the CDR3 is TGTGCCAGCAGGCCTGGCGGGGGGATCGTAGATACGCAGTATTTT.

This clone was seen a handful of times. The V gene is TRBV6-5, the J gene TRBJ1-2, with 7 bases lining up with TRBD1. Germline CDR1 and CDR2: MNHEY and SVGAGI. With 6 bases clipped from V and 8 bases from J, the junction kept 12 bases outside the gene matches. The CDR3 is 14 amino acids. The CDR3 DNA follows: TGTGCCAGCAGCCGTGACAGGGTCGGGCGCGGCTACACCTTC. This sequence encodes CASSRDRVGRGYTF.

The sample holds one count of this clone. The CDR3 here is CASSLGARTQYF. CDR3 coding DNA: TGTGCCAGCAGCTTAGGAGCCAGGACGCAGTATTTT. The rearrangement uses TRBV7-9 and TRBJ2-3, with D hard to call. CDR1 is SEHNR, CDR2 FQNEAQ, per germline (reference sequence). The V end lost 1 base, the J end lost 9 bases, and 8 bases lay between the germline ends. The CDR3 has 12 amino acids.

This clone was observed at least ten times. The chain carries TRBV5-6 and TRBJ1-1; D unclear. CDR1 SGHDT and CDR2 YYEEEE come from the germline V gene. The length of the CDR3 is 15 residues. V was cut by 1 base and J by 5 bases, with 15 bases left in between. CDR3 coding DNA: TGTGCCAGCAGCTTGCTGTCCAGGCCGAGAACTGAAGCTTTCTTT. Amino acids: CASSLLSRPRTEAFF.

The chain is built from TRBV14 and TRBJ2-3, with unresolved D. The CDR3 loop spans 14 amino acids. Trimming shortened V by 3 bases and J by 2 bases, and 9 bases separated the two germline ends. The germline V gene has CDR1 SGHDN and CDR2 FVKESK. The CDR3 sequence is CASSHERYTDTQYF. CDR3 coding DNA: TGTGCCAGCAGCCATGAGAGGTACACAGATACGCAGTATTTT.

The chain combines TRBV9 with TRBJ2-3; tentatively, D is TRBD2 (7 bases). CDR1 is SGDLS and CDR2 is YYNGEE in the germline V gene. The CDR3 runs 16 residues. Trimming cost V 1 base and J 6 bases, with 18 bases left between them. This CDR3 is CASSVTGTGGWDTQYF. The DNA of the CDR3 is TGTGCCAGCAGCGTAACAGGGACGGGGGGTTGGGATACGCAGTATTTT.

The chain combines TRBV28 with TRBJ2-2; possibly TRBD2 for D (6 bases). Germline values: CDR1 MDHEN, CDR2 SYDVKM. The V end was cut by 5 bases, the J end by 6 bases, with 10 bases between. The CDR3 spans 13 residues. The CDR3 is CASSNRRAGELFF. Here the CDR3 DNA reads TGTGCCAGCAGTAACAGGAGGGCCGGGGAGCTGTTTTTT.

This clone has more than one count but fewer than ten. The rearrangement uses TRBV13 and TRBJ1-3, with no clear D. V lost 4 bases, J lost 0 bases, and 10 bases lay in between. The CDR3 consists of 15 residues. The germline V gene has CDR1 PRHDT and CDR2 FYEKMQ (reference sequence). The CDR3 loop is CASSSYDFSGNTIYF. The CDR3 DNA follows: TGTGCCAGCAGCTCCTATGACTTCTCTGGAAACACCATATATTTT.

This clone occurred a few times. This chain links TRBV5-8 with TRBJ2-7; TRBD2 aligns across 13 bases. Germline trimming cut 4 bases from V and 2 bases from J; bases unmatched to any gene: 3. CDR1 and CDR2 from the germline V gene are SGHTS and YDEGEE. The CDR3 loop spans 15 amino acids. CDR3 nucleotide sequence: TGTGCCAGCAGCGTGGGACTAGCGGGAACCTACGAGCAGTACTTC. It yields the protein CASSVGLAGTYEQYF.

V is TRBV10-3 and J is TRBJ2-2, with 8 bases aligning to TRBD2. V was pared by 6 bases and J by 4 bases, with 13 bases of the junction left unmatched. CDR3 length: 17 amino acids. Germline CDR1 reads ENHRY; CDR2 reads SYGVKD. DNA for the CDR3: TGTGCCATCAGCCCCCGGAGGAGCGGGGGCGGCACCGGGGAGCTGTTTTTT. Residues: CAISPRRSGGGTGELFF.